A single sample gave rise to the 12 T cell receptor beta chains below, sequenced in a study of Ad26.COV2.S vaccination and SARS-CoV-2 variants. Generated by immunoSEQ multiplex PCR, the TCRdb table keeps only in-frame clones and is missing some. This table has roughly 450,000 clones, 75% to 95% appearing once. The treatment was: some 20 received Ad26.COV2.S at low or high dose, single or two shots; several received placebo; per-sample allocation not given. Sampling occurred on day 63 after the first vaccine or placebo injection. The source was peripheral blood, collected in a trial of Ad26.COV2.S vaccine versus placebo. The receptors were sampled from a person between 18 and 65 years old who received the Ad26.COV2.S COVID-19 vaccine or a placebo.

The chain is built from TRBV24-1 and TRBJ2-1; the match to TRBD2 covers 9 bases. V lost 4 bases and J lost 9; bases outside the gene matches: 15. The CDR3 has 17 residues. Germline V gene lookup returns CDR1 KGHDR and CDR2 SFDVKD. CDR3 amino acids: CATSDPGEREAPFEQFF. The DNA for the CDR3 is TGTGCCACCAGTGACCCCGGGGAGCGGGAGGCCCCATTTGAGCAGTTCTTC.

The chain carries TRBV4-2 and TRBJ1-2; D gene unclear. The V and J ends lost 0 bases and 6 bases respectively, with 8 bases between them. This CDR3 region has 13 residues. The germline CDR1 and CDR2 sequences are LGHNA and YNFKEQ. The CDR3 DNA reads TGTGCCAGCAGCCAAGAGAGGGCGGATGGCTACACCTTC. Translation gives CASSQERADGYTF.

The gene calls are TRBV10-3 and TRBJ2-1, with D possibly matching TRBD1 (6 bases). Germline-derived CDR1 and CDR2 are ENHRY and SYGVKD. Trimming left V 9 bases short and J 0 bases short, with 9 bases between. CDR3 length: 13 amino acids. The CDR3 nucleotides read TGTGCCATACAGGACAGCTCCTACAATGAGCAGTTCTTC. Amino acid sequence: CAIQDSSYNEQFF.

The chain joins TRBV10-2 to TRBJ2-1; D remains unclear. Trimming stripped 3 bases from V and 7 bases from J, with 13 bases between. Germline-derived CDR1 and CDR2 are WSHSY and SAAADI. CDR3 size: 14 residues. The CDR3 loop is CASSETSQWNEQFF. The CDR3 DNA reads as TGCGCCAGCAGTGAAACCTCTCAATGGAATGAGCAGTTCTTC.

The rearrangement links TRBV7-8 to TRBJ2-5; the match to TRBD2 covers 10 bases. V trimming: 3 bases; J trimming: 1 base; junction bases outside the gene matches: 8. The CDR3 has 17 amino acids. CDR1 SGHVS and CDR2 FQNEAQ come from the germline V gene. The CDR3 coding sequence is TGTGCCAGCAGCTTCCCCCGGGGACTAGCGATCCAAGAGACCCAGTACTTC. This gives the protein CASSFPRGLAIQETQYF.

The V and J genes are TRBV28 and TRBJ2-7, with D unclear. This CDR3 has 14 residues. The germline gives CDR1 MDHEN, CDR2 SYDVKM. V lost 7 bases and J 6 bases, leaving 19 bases between the germline ends. The CDR3 sequence is CASTYLGSSREQYF. The CDR3 nucleotides read TGTGCCAGCACATATCTCGGATCGTCTCGCGAGCAGTACTTC.

The chain links TRBV4-3 to TRBJ1-6; possible D gene TRBD1, 6 bases. CDR3 size: 16 residues. Deletions cut 0 bases from V and 5 bases from J, with 11 bases between. CDR1 and CDR2 (germline): LGHNA, YSLEER. CDR3: CASSQDSGADNSPLHF. For the CDR3, the DNA is TGCGCCAGCAGCCAAGATTCAGGGGCCGATAATTCACCCCTCCACTTT.

This clone was counted a single time. The chain recombines TRBV7-9 with TRBJ2-7; D is possibly TRBD1 (5 bases). V gave up 2 bases and J gave up 5 bases, with 16 bases separating them. The CDR3 is made up of 15 amino acids. The germline CDR1 and CDR2 sequences are SEHNR and FQNEAQ (reference sequence). The chain's CDR3 is CASSLNQGSIHEQYF. The CDR3 nucleotides read TGTGCCAGCAGCTTAAATCAGGGAAGTATCCACGAGCAGTACTTC.

V and J are TRBV5-4 and TRBJ2-1, with 10 bases identical to TRBD2. The germline V gene encodes CDR1 SGHNT and CDR2 YYREEE (reference sequence). The CDR3 totals 15 residues. J was trimmed by 5 bases and V by 4 bases; bases with no gene match: 6. The chain's CDR3 is CASSTLAGDNNEQFF. In nucleotides, the CDR3 is TGTGCCAGCAGCACGCTAGCGGGGGACAACAATGAGCAGTTCTTC.

The chain is built from TRBV15 and TRBJ1-2, with D uncertain. Germline V gene lookup returns CDR1 LNHNV and CDR2 YYDKDF (reference sequence). Trimming took 0 bases from V and 0 from J, leaving 11 bases between them. The CDR3 runs 16 residues. Here the CDR3 reads CATSRDRLEANYGYTF. CDR3 coding DNA: TGTGCCACCAGCAGAGATCGGTTGGAAGCTAACTATGGCTACACCTTC.

V gene TRBV4-1 combines with J gene TRBJ1-1, with TRBD1 matching 8 bases. This CDR3 has 13 residues. Germline V gene lookup returns CDR1 MGHRA and CDR2 YSYEKL. Trimming took 4 bases from V and 7 from J; bases not matched to a gene: 5. CDR3 nucleotides: TGCGCCAGCAGCCCTAACAGGGGGGGTGAAGCTTTCTTT. This codes for CASSPNRGGEAFF.

V usage is TRBV30 and J usage is TRBJ1-1; no reliable D call. The germline CDR1 and CDR2 sequences are GTSNPN and SVGIG (reference sequence). The V and J ends lost 3 bases and 1 base respectively, with 9 bases between them. There are 13 residues in the CDR3. CDR3 in DNA: TGTGCCTGGAGGGTCGGCTGGAACACTGAAGCTTTCTTT. Protein product: CAWRVGWNTEAFF.